One T cell receptor (beta chain) is described in this entry. The antigen remains undetermined. This record comes from a study of blood T cell dynamics during melanoma immunotherapy. Background on the study: First-line therapy was either pembrolizumab or nivolumab with ipilimumab for metastatic melanoma.

For sorted CD8+ subsets, all extracted DNA was loaded. Clones were sequenced by immunoSEQ multiplex PCR, and TCRdb holds only the in-frame ones, with some missing. The profile shows approximately 3,500 clones, approximately 90% of them singletons. The time point denotes: pre-treatment baseline. Patients had no prior systemic cancer treatment, immunosuppressants or other active cancers. Study conclusions and caveats: Immune-effector CD8+ cells best matched cell-free DNA CDR3 sequences and were most clonal.

The germline V and J ends were trimmed by 0 bases and 6 bases, with 7 bases remaining between them. The CDR3 consists of 13 residues. Germline values: CDR1 LNHNV, CDR2 YYDKDF (reference sequence). The chain recombines TRBV15 with TRBJ2-3, with D unresolved. The receptor comes from a human donor with melanoma. The starting material was effector memory CD8+ T cells from blood, obtained from a patient treated with checkpoint blockade. The CDR3 sequence is CATSRDRRDTQYF. The CDR3 DNA is TGTGCCACCAGCAGAGATCGAAGGGATACGCAGTATTTT.